This TCR beta chain was identified during a study of human T cells and chemical hapten exposure. General study results and limits: The formation of large CDR3 similarity clusters by expanded TCRs significantly exceeded that of controls.

Time point: patch test 3, about 24 weeks after DPC sensitization. Regarding treatment: therapeutic diphenylcyclopropenone sensitization with weekly scalp DPC. TCRdb called the RACE reads again in MiXCR, with one record for every CDR3 protein. The table shows roughly 100,000 distinct CDR3 sequences, with less than 45% occurring only once. Points on this clonotype: Its target is not known.

The sequencing here drew on whole blood, taken in connection with sensitization to the hapten diphenylcyclopropenone (DPC). The TCR comes from a man in his forties with alopecia areata. Some clones in this sample may be carry-over from other donors' samples.

CDR3 coding DNA: TGTGCCACCAGCAGAGATCGGGGCGCGGGGCAGCCCCAGCATTTT. It encodes CATSRDRGAGQPQHF. The chain couples TRBV15 to TRBJ1-5; tentative D call: TRBD1 (5 bases). Germline loops: CDR1 LNHNV, CDR2 YYDKDF (reference sequence). CDR3 length: 15 residues. Trimming removed 0 bases from V and 7 bases from J, with 13 bases in between.